The clone carrying this T cell receptor beta chain was recorded a few times. Its antigen is not identified. The entry originates in a study of type 1 and type 2 diabetes patients. Study as a whole: From PBMCs, CD4+ and CD8+ T cells were isolated by magnetic microbeads.

The CDR3 spans 16 residues. V lost 5 bases and J 1 base, leaving 17 bases between the germline ends. The germline gives CDR1 LNHDA, CDR2 SQIVND (reference sequence). Overall study findings and caveats: Groups were not age- or gender-matched, which may bias interpretation. Type 1 diabetes repertoires were significantly less diverse than type 2 diabetes ones.

Amplification started from genomic DNA. Multiplex PCR with 30 forward and 13 reverse primers amplified the TCR beta CDR3. TCRdb redid the calling of the multiplex PCR reads with MiXCR, one entry per CDR3 protein. Of about 250,000 distinct CDR3 sequences listed, roughly 44% were seen once; the top ten hold approximately 13%. Sequenced material: peripheral blood mononuclear cells (PBMCs). This sequence joins TRBV19 and TRBJ1-1, with a possible D match to TRBD1 (5 bases). The clonotype comes from a man younger than 35 with type 2 diabetes. CDR3 sequence (DNA): TGTGCCAGTAGTCCTGGGGACCTAATTGGGAACACTGAAGCTTTCTTT. Translated: CASSPGDLIGNTEAFF.